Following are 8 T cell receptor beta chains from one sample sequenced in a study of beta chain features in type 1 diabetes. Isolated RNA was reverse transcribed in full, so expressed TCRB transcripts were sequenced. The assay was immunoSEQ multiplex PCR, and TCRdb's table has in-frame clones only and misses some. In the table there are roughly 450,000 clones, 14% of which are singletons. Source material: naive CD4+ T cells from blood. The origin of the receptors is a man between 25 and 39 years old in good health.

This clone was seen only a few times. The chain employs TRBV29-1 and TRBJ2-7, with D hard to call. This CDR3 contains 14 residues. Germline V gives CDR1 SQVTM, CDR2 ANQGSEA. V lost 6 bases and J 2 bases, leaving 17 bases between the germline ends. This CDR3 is CSVGQARIPYEQYF. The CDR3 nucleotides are TGCAGCGTCGGTCAAGCCAGGATTCCCTACGAGCAGTACTTC.

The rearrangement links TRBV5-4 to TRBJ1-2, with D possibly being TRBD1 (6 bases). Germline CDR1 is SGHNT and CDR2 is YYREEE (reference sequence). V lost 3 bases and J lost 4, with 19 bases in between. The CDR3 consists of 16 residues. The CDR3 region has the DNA TGTGCCAGCAGCTCGACACGTCCAGGGGTAGGCTATGGCTACACCTTC. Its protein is CASSSTRPGVGYGYTF.

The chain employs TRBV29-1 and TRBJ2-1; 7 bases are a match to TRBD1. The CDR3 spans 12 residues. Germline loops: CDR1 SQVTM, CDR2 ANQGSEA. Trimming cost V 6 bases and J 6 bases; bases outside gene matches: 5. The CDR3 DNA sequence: TGCAGCGTCGAACAGGGGTCCAATGAGCAGTTCTTC. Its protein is CSVEQGSNEQFF.

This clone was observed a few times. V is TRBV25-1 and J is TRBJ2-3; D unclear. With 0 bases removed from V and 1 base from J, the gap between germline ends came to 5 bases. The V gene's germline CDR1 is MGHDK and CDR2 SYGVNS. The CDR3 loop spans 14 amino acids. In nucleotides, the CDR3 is TGTGCCAGCAGTGAATATGCGGGCACAGATACGCAGTATTTT. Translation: CASSEYAGTDTQYF.

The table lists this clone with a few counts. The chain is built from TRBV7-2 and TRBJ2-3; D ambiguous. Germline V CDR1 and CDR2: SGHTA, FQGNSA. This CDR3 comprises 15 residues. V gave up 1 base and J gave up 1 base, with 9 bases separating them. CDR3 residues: CASSLGPGRTDTQYF. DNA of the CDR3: TGTGCCAGCAGCTTAGGCCCCGGGCGCACAGATACGCAGTATTTT. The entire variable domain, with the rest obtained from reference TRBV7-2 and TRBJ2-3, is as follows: GAGVSQSPSNKVTEKGKDVELRCDPISGHTALYWYRQSLGQGLEFLIYFQGNSAPDKSGLPSDRFSAERTGGSVSTLTIQRTQQEDSAVYLCASSLGPGRTDTQYFGPGTRLTVL.

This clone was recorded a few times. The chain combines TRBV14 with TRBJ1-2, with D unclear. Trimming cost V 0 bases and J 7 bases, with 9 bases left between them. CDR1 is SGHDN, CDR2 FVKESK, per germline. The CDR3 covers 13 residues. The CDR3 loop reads CASSQDQVGGYTF. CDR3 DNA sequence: TGTGCCAGCAGCCAAGATCAAGTCGGTGGCTACACCTTC. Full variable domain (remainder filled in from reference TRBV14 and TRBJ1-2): EAGVTQFPSHSVIEKGQTVTLRCDPISGHDNLYWYRRVMGKEIKFLLHFVKESKQDESGMPNNRFLAERTGGTYSTLKVQPAELEDSGVYFCASSQDQVGGYTFGSGTRLTVV.

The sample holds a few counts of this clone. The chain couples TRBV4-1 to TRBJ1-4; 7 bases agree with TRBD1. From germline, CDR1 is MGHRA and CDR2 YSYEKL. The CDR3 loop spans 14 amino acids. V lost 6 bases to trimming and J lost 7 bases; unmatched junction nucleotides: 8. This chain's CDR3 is CASRSNRDSEKLFF. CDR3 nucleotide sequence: TGCGCCAGCAGATCTAACCGGGACAGTGAAAAACTGTTTTTT.

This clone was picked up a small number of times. In DNA, the CDR3 is TGTGCCAGCAGCCCCGGGACTACCACAGATACGCAGTATTTT. Encoded protein: CASSPGTTTDTQYF. The rearrangement joins TRBV7-3 to TRBJ2-3; 7 bases match TRBD2. Germline lookup yields CDR1 SGHTA and CDR2 FQGTGA. CDR3 length: 14 amino acids. V was pared by 5 bases and J by 2 bases, with 4 bases of the junction left unmatched.